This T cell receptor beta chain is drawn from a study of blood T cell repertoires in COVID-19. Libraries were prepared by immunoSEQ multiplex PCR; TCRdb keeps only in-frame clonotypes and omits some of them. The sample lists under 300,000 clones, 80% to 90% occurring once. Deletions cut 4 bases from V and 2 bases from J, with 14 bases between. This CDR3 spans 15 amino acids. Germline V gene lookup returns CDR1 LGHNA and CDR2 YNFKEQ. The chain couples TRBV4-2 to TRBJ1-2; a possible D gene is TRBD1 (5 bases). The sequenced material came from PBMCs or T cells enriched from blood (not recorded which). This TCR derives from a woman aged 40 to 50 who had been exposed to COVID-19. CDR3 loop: CASSPGITENYGYTF. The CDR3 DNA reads TGTGCCAGCAGCCCAGGGATAACAGAGAACTATGGCTACACCTTC.